This TCR beta chain comes out of a study of Ad26.COV2.S vaccination and SARS-CoV-2 variants. About the research overall: Once or twice, 56 days apart, Ad26.COV2.S was delivered intramuscularly. General study results and limits: Researchers cautioned that TCR breadth and depth analyses may have underestimated total T cell responses.

TCRdb keeps only in-frame clones here, not all; method: immunoSEQ multiplex PCR. The sample carries 300,000 to 400,000 clones, 80% to 90% recorded once. Trimming removed 5 bases from V and 0 bases from J, with 17 bases in between. This CDR3 has 17 residues. The germline V gene encodes CDR1 SEHNR and CDR2 FQNEAQ (reference sequence). As regards this clone: Its antigen is undetermined.

As for treatment: roughly 18 received Ad26.COV2.S at low or high dose, single or two shots; about 5 received placebo; per-sample allocation not given. Samples analyzed were those drawn on day 63 after the first vaccine or placebo injection. Recruitment in Boston yielded a donor of adult age, 18-55 years. Immunization relied on an Ad26 vector, which expressed Wuhan-strain SARS-CoV-2 spike. The V call is TRBV7-9, the J call TRBJ1-3; D gene uncertain. The sequence was obtained from a person between 18 and 60 years old who received the Ad26.COV2.S COVID-19 vaccine or a placebo. Sequenced here: peripheral blood, sampled in a trial of Ad26.COV2.S vaccine versus placebo. CDR3: CASSPLEGSSSGNTIYF. CDR3 in DNA: TGTGCCAGCAGCCCTCTTGAGGGCTCGAGCTCTGGAAACACCATATATTTT.